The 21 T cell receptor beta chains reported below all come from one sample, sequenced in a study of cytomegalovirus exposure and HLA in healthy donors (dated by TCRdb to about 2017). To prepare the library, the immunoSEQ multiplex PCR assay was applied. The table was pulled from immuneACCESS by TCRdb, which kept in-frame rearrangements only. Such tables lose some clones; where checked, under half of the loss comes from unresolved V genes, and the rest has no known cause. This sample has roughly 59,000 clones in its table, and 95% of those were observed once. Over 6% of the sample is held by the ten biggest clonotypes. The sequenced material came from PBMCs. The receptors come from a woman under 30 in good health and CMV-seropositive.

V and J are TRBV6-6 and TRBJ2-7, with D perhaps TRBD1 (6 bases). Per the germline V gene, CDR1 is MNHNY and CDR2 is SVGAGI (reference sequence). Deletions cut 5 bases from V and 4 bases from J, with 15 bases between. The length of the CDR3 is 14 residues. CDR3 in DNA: TGTGCCAGCAGTACGGGAAGGACAGTTTACGAGCAGTACTTC. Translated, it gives CASSTGRTVYEQYF.

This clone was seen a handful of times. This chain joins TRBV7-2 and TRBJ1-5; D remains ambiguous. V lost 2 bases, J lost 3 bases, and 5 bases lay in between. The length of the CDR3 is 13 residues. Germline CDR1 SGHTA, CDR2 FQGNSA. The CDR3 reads CASSLQNNQPQHF. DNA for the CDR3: TGTGCCAGCAGCTTACAGAACAATCAGCCCCAGCATTTT.

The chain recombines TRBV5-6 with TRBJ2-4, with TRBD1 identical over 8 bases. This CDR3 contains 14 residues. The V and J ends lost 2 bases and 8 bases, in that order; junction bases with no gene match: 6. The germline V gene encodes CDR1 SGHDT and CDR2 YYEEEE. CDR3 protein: CASSLTGGYDIQYF. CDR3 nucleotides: TGTGCCAGCAGCTTAACAGGGGGGTACGACATTCAGTACTTC.

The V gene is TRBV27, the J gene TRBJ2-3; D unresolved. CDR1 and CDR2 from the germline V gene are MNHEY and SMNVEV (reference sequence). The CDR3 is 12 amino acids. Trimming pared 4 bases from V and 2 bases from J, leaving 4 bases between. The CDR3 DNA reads TGTGCCAGCAGTTCTTTCACAGATACGCAGTATTTT. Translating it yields CASSSFTDTQYF.

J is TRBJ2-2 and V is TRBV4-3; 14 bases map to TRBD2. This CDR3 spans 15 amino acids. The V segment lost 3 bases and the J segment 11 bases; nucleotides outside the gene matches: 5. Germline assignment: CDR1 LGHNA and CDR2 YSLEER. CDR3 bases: TGCGCCAGCAGCCACCCGGGACTAGCGGGGGCAGAGCTGTTTTTT. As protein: CASSHPGLAGAELFF.

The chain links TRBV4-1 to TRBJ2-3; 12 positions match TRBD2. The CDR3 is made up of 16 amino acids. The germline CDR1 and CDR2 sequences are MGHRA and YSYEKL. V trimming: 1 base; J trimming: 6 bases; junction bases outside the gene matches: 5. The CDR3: CASSQVASGGADTQYF. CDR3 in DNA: TGCGCCAGCAGCCAAGTGGCTAGCGGGGGGGCGGATACGCAGTATTTT.

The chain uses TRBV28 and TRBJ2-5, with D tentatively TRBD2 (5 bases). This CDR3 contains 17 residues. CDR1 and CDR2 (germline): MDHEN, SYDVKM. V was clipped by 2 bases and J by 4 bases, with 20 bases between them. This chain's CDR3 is CASSLVGSGNPRETQYF. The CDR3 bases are TGTGCCAGCAGTTTAGTAGGGTCGGGAAACCCCAGAGAGACCCAGTACTTC.

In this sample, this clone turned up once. CDR3 in amino acids: CASSLTDRGLAGELFF. In DNA, the CDR3 is TGTGCCAGCAGTTTAACGGACAGGGGGTTAGCCGGGGAGCTGTTTTTT. The rearrangement links TRBV28 to TRBJ2-2; 10 nucleotides align to TRBD1. Germline CDR1 and CDR2: MDHEN and SYDVKM. This CDR3 has 16 amino acids. The V gene end was trimmed by 2 bases and the J gene end by 6 bases; junction bases not matched to a gene: 6.

The CDR3, as DNA: TGCAGCGTTGTATCGGGAAACTATGGCTACACCTTC. Translation: CSVVSGNYGYTF. This sequence joins TRBV29-1 and TRBJ1-2; D gene unclear. This CDR3 contains 12 residues. Trimming removed 4 bases at V and 2 bases at J, with 8 bases between. Looked up from germline, CDR1 is SQVTM and CDR2 is ANQGSEA.

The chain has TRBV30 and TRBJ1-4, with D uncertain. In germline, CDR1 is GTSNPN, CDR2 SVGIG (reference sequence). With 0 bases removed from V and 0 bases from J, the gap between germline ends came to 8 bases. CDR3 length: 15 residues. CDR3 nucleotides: TGTGCCTGGAGTGTACTCGGAGCAACTAATGAAAAACTGTTTTTT. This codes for CAWSVLGATNEKLFF.

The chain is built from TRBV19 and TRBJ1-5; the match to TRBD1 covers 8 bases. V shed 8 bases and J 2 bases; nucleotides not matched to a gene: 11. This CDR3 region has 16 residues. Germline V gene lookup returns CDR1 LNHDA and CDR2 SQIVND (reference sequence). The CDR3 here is CASCQGAIRGNQPQHF. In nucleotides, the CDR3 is TGTGCCAGTTGTCAGGGGGCGATTAGGGGCAATCAGCCCCAGCATTTT.

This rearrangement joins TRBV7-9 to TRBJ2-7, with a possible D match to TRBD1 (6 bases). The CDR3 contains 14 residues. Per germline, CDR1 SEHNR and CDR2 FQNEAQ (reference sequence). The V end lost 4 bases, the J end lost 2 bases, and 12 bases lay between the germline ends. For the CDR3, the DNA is TGTGCCAGCAGCTCCCGACAGGACGCCTACGAGCAGTACTTC. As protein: CASSSRQDAYEQYF.

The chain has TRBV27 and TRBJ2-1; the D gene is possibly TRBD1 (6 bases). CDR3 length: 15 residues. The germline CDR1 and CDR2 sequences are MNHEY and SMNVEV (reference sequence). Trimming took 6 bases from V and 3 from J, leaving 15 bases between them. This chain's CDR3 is CASRRIQGRYNEQFF. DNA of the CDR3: TGTGCCAGCAGAAGGATTCAGGGGCGCTACAATGAGCAGTTCTTC.

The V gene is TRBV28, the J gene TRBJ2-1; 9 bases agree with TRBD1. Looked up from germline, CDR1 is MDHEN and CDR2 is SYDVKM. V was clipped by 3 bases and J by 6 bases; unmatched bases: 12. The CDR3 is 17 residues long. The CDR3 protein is CASSLISPTDRGNEQFF. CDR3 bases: TGTGCCAGCAGTTTGATATCGCCCACGGACAGGGGCAATGAGCAGTTCTTC.

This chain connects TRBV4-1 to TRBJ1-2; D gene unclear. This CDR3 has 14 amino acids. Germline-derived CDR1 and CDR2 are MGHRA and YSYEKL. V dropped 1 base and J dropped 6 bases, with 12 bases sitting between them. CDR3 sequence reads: CASSQANPANGYTF. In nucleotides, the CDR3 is TGCGCCAGCAGCCAAGCCAACCCCGCGAATGGCTACACCTTC.

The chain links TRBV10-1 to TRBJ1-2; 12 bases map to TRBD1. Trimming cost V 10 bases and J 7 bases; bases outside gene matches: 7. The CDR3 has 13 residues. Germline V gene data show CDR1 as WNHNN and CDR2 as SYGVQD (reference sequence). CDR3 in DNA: TGCGCCAAACCGGGACAGGGGGCCGGTGGCTACACCTTC. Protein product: CAKPGQGAGGYTF.

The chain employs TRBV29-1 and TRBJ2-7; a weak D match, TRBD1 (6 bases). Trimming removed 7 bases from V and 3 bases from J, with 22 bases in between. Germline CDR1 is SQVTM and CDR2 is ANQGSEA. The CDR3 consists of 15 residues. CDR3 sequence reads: CSAHSGGPRDYEQYF. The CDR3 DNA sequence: TGCAGCGCCCATAGTGGGGGCCCCAGAGACTACGAGCAGTACTTC.

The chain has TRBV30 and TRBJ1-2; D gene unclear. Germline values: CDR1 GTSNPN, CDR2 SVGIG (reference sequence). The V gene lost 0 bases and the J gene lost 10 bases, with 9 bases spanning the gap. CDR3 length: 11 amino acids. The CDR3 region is CAWSVGVLYTF. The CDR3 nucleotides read TGTGCCTGGAGTGTCGGGGTGCTCTACACCTTC.

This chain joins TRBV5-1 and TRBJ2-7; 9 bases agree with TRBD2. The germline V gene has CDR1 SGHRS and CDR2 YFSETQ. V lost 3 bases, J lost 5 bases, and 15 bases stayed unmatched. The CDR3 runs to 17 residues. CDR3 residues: CASSWRRAEAGGHEQYF. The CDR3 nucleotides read TGCGCCAGCAGCTGGAGAAGGGCCGAAGCGGGAGGCCACGAGCAGTACTTC.

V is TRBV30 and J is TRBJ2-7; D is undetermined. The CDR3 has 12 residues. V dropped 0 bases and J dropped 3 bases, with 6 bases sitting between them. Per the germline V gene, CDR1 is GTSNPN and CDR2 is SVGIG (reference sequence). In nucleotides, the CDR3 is TGTGCCTGGAGTGTCCTCCTCTACGAGCAGTACTTC. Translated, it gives CAWSVLLYEQYF.

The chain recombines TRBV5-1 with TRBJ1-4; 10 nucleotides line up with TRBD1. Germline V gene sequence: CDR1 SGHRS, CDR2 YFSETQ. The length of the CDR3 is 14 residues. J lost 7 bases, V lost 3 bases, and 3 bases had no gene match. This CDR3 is CASSSGTGAEKLFF. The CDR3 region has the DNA TGCGCCAGCAGCTCCGGGACAGGGGCTGAAAAACTGTTTTTT.